Each of the 10 T cell receptor beta chains below was sequenced from the same sample in a study of T-cell reconstitution after alpha-beta-depleted transplantation in children. Unique molecular identifiers were incorporated during preparation of the TCRbeta library. TCRdb fed the PCR reads into MiXCR, producing one record per CDR3 protein. The data show hundreds of thousands of distinct CDR3 sequences, 10% to 15% seen once. The material sequenced was PBMCs, mostly from graft donor cells, taken 360 days after TCRalphabeta/CD19-depleted stem cell transplant. Source of these receptors: a male patient younger than 18 who had a stem cell transplant for acute myeloid leukemia, so the T cells may come from the graft donor.

Many counts were recorded for this clonotype. The chain combines TRBV11-2 with TRBJ1-1; possibly TRBD1 for D (5 bases). Trimming took off 11 bases at V and 0 bases at J, with 10 bases between the two ends. The germline CDR1 and CDR2 sequences are SGHAT and FQNNGV. The CDR3 is 12 amino acids. CDR3 sequence reads: CAGTPMNTEAFF. CDR3 DNA: TGTGCCGGGACCCCAATGAACACTGAAGCTTTCTTT.

This clonotype was counted ten times or more. This sequence joins TRBV5-5 and TRBJ2-7; 7 bases match TRBD2. Germline CDR1 is SGHKS and CDR2 is YYEKEE (reference sequence). The CDR3 totals 14 residues. The V and J ends lost 6 bases and 5 bases, in that order; junction bases with no gene match: 11. The CDR3 DNA is TGTGCCAGCATCCGCGTAGTTGCGGGAGACGAGCAGTACTTC. Protein: CASIRVVAGDEQYF.

This clonotype was recorded many times. This chain connects TRBV5-1 to TRBJ2-1; D remains unclear. Trimming left V 2 bases short and J 9 bases short, with 9 bases between. This CDR3 region has 12 residues. CDR1 and CDR2 (germline): SGHRS, YFSETQ. In DNA, the CDR3 is TGCGCCAGCAGCTTCAGGCGAGGTGAGCAGTTCTTC. Translated, it gives CASSFRRGEQFF.

This clonotype was counted many times. The chain couples TRBV3-1 to TRBJ2-1; D is uncertain. V was clipped by 1 base and J by 3 bases, with 10 bases between them. The germline V gene encodes CDR1 LGHDT and CDR2 YNNKEL (reference sequence). The CDR3 has 15 residues. CDR3 in amino acids: CASSQVRIDYNEQFF. The CDR3 DNA reads as TGTGCCAGCAGCCAAGTAAGGATCGACTACAATGAGCAGTTCTTC.

There are a few counts of this clonotype. The genes are TRBV24-1 and TRBJ2-5, with D possibly being TRBD1 or TRBD2 (5 bases each). Germline V CDR1 and CDR2: KGHDR, SFDVKD. V was cut by 7 bases and J by 2 bases, with 10 bases left in between. The CDR3 sequence is 13 residues long. CDR3 sequence reads: CATSRGLQETQYF. For the CDR3, the DNA is TGTGCCACCAGCCGGGGCCTACAAGAGACCCAGTACTTC.

As to this clonotype: At one end the junction does not follow the germline gene, possibly because of a read error. The rearrangement joins TRBV18 to TRBJ2-2; 9 bases match TRBD1. Germline V gene lookup returns CDR1 KGHSH and CDR2 LQKENI. The CDR3 runs to 15 residues. This CDR3 is CASSTGQGYTRELFF. DNA for the CDR3: TGTGCCAGCTCCACAGGACAGGGGTACACCAGGGAGCTGTTTTTT.

This clonotype was recorded a few times. J is TRBJ2-4 and V is TRBV12-3 or TRBV12-4; 7 bases are shared with TRBD1. CDR3 length equals 13 residues. V gave up 6 bases and J gave up 8 bases; unmatched junction bases: 7. The CDR3 DNA sequence: TGTGCCAGCAGGGGGGACAGTCCCGACATTCAGTACTTC. Residues: CASRGDSPDIQYF.

The chain combines TRBV28 with TRBJ2-1, with TRBD1 identical over 7 bases. CDR3 length: 13 residues. Looked up from germline, CDR1 is MDHEN and CDR2 is SYDVKM. With V trimmed by 3 bases and J by 6 bases, 2 bases remained unmatched. The CDR3 loop reads CASSLGTVNEQFF. In nucleotides, the CDR3 is TGTGCCAGCAGTTTGGGGACAGTCAATGAGCAGTTCTTC.

This clonotype was observed a few times. The CDR3 DNA reads TGTGCCAGCAGCTTAGTGGCTAGCGGGATCCCCTACGAGCAGTACTTC. Translated, it gives CASSLVASGIPYEQYF. The genes are TRBV7-2 and TRBJ2-7; 9 nucleotides match TRBD2. The germline V gene has CDR1 SGHTA and CDR2 FQGNSA. V shed 1 base, J shed 2 bases, and the junction held 6 bases outside the gene matches. This CDR3 contains 16 residues. The whole variable domain, filled in from reference TRBV7-2 and TRBJ2-7, reads GAGVSQSPSNKVTEKGKDVELRCDPISGHTALYWYRQSLGQGLEFLIYFQGNSAPDKSGLPSDRFSAERTGGSVSTLTIQRTQQEDSAVYLCASSLVASGIPYEQYFGPGTRLTVT.

Only one count was recorded for this clonotype. This may come from a read error, since a much larger clone is one base off. This chain connects TRBV4-3 to TRBJ2-1; 10 positions match TRBD2. The CDR3 spans 16 residues. Germline assignment: CDR1 LGHNA and CDR2 YSLEER. CDR3 region: CASSQSGRGTYNEEFF. The CDR3 bases are TGCGCCAGCAGCCAGAGCGGGAGGGGGACGTACAATGAGGAGTTCTTC.